This is a list of T cell receptor beta chains from one sample in a study of patients and donors after allogeneic stem cell transplantation. TCRdb recomputed calls from the RT-PCR reads with MiXCR, one row per CDR3 protein. In the table there are over 150,000 distinct CDR3 sequences, around 30% of which are singletons. Sequencing was done on a sample of blood, either unsorted or a sorted T cell fraction (not recorded which). The receptors come from a human donor who was either an allogeneic HSCT recipient or a stem cell or donor lymphocyte infusion donor (not recorded which). It is not recorded whose cells these are; they may come from a transplant donor. Each CDR3 is given with its conserved first and last residue. Fields, in order: D gene, clone size, J gene, V gene, CDR3 DNA, CDR3 protein. A D gene is named only where the DNA matches it firmly. Clone sizes are given selectively: once, few, many, or a class where the clone is expanded.

d_gene: TRBD2; abundance: .; j_gene: TRBJ2-3; v_gene: TRBV20-1; CDR3nt: TGCAGTGCTAGAGTCCCTCGACTAGCGGGAGATGAAGATACGCAGTATTTT; CDR3aa: CSARVPRLAGDEDTQYF
d_gene: TRBD2; abundance: .; j_gene: TRBJ2-7; v_gene: TRBV9; CDR3nt: TGTGCCAGCAGCCCTCGGACTAGCGGGAACTACGAGCAGTACTTC; CDR3aa: CASSPRTSGNYEQYF
d_gene: TRBD2; abundance: .; j_gene: TRBJ2-4; v_gene: TRBV7-3; CDR3nt: TGTGCCAGCAGCTTAACTAGCGGGAGTTACATTCAGTACTTC; CDR3aa: CASSLTSGSYIQYF
d_gene: TRBD2; abundance: once; j_gene: TRBJ2-1; v_gene: TRBV7-6; CDR3nt: TGTGCCAGCAGCAAGGGACTAGCGGGGTTATACAATGAGCAGTTCTTC; CDR3aa: CASSKGLAGLYNEQFF
d_gene: .; abundance: .; j_gene: TRBJ2-3; v_gene: TRBV20-1; CDR3nt: TGCAGTGCCCCCCGGGCCACTAGCACAGATACGCAGTATTTT; CDR3aa: CSAPRATSTDTQYF
d_gene: TRBD2; abundance: few; j_gene: TRBJ2-1; v_gene: TRBV24-1; CDR3nt: TGTGCCACCAGGCTTAGCGGGAGCAATGAGCAGTTCTTC; CDR3aa: CATRLSGSNEQFF
d_gene: TRBD1; abundance: few; j_gene: TRBJ1-5; v_gene: TRBV7-2; CDR3nt: TGTGCCAGCAGCTTAGCCGGGACAGATAATCAGCCCCAGCATTTT; CDR3aa: CASSLAGTDNQPQHF
d_gene: .; abundance: .; j_gene: TRBJ2-5; v_gene: TRBV12-3/TRBV12-4; CDR3nt: TGTGCCAGCAGTACAGCCTCCCAGGGTTGGGAGACCCAGTACTTC; CDR3aa: CASSTASQGWETQYF
d_gene: .; abundance: .; j_gene: TRBJ1-1; v_gene: TRBV7-9; CDR3nt: TGTGCCAGCAGCTTAATGGGGAACACTGAAGCTTTCTTT; CDR3aa: CASSLMGNTEAFF
d_gene: .; abundance: few; j_gene: TRBJ1-4; v_gene: TRBV29-1; CDR3nt: TGCAGCGTTGAGAGGGTACAGGGAAGTGAAAAACTGTTTTTT; CDR3aa: CSVERVQGSEKLFF
d_gene: .; abundance: .; j_gene: TRBJ2-2; v_gene: TRBV15; CDR3nt: TGTGCCACCAGCAGTGTGACCCTGGGGGAGCTGTTTTTT; CDR3aa: CATSSVTLGELFF
d_gene: .; abundance: .; j_gene: TRBJ2-7; v_gene: TRBV20-1; CDR3nt: TGCAGTGCTAGGGCCGGGATTGACTACGAGCAGTACTTC; CDR3aa: CSARAGIDYEQYF
d_gene: .; abundance: few; j_gene: TRBJ2-4; v_gene: TRBV5-1; CDR3nt: TGCGCCAGCAGCTTGTTATCTGGGGACATTCAGTACTTC; CDR3aa: CASSLLSGDIQYF
d_gene: .; abundance: .; j_gene: TRBJ2-3; v_gene: TRBV20-1; CDR3nt: TGCAGTGCCAGGGATCCGGCAGATACGCAGTATTTT; CDR3aa: CSARDPADTQYF